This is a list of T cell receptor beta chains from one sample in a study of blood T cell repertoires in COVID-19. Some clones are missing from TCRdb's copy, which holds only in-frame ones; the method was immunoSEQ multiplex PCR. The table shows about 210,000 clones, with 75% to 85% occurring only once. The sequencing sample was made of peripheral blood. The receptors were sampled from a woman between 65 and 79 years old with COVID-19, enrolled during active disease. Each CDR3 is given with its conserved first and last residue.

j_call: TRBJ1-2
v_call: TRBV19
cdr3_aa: CASSIGTVANYGYTF

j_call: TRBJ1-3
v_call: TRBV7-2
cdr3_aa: CASSLGPGGTIYF

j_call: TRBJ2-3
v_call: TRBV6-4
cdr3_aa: CASSDSGTSGSYTQYF

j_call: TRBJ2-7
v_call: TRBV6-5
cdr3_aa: CASSPSEPRGEQYF

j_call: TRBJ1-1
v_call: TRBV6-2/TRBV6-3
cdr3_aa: CASSSPGLQNTEAFF

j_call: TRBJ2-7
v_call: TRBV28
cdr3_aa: CASSQSTLRTGEQYF

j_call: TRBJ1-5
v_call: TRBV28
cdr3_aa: CATSRKTGMVEGQPQHF

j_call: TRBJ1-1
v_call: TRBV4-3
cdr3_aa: CASSQDSGFNTEAFF

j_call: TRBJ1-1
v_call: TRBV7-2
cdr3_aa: CASRFRRSESTEAFF

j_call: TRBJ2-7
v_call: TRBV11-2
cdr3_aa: CASSKDSLYEQYF

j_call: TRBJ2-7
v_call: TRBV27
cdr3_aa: CASNPRLGQEQYF

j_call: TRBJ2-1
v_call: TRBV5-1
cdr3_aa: CASSRLSPLQGYNEQFF

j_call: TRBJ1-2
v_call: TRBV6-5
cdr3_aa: CASSPRQGALYGYTF

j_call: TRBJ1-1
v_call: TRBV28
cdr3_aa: CASSLPSTRKAFF

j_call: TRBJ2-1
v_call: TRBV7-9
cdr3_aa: CASSLSVGLGIYNEQFF

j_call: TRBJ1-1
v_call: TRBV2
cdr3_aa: CASRQQGAAFF

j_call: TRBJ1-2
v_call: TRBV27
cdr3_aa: CASSYKDSIYGYTF

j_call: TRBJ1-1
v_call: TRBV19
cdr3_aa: CASSRGGAPVAFF

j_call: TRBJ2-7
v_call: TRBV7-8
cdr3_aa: CASSFSGRAYEQYF

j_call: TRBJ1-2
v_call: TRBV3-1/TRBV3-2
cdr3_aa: CASSHSVSGYTF

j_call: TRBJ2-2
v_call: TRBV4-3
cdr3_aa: CASSQDPQGNGELFF

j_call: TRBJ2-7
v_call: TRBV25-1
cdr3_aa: CASSEAISSEQYF

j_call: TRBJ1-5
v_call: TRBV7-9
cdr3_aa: CASSAGPTNQPQHF

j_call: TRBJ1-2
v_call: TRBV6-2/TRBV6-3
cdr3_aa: CASSYGYPGQDNYGYTF

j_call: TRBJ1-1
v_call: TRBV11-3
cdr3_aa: CASSGATGMNTEAFF

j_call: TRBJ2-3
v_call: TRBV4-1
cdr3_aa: CASSQETKRQYF

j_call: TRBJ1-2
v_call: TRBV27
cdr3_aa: CASSFGGPNYGYTF

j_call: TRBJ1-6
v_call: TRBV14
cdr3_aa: CASSQANSPLHF

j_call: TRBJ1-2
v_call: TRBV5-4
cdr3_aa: CASSLGDRDYGYTF

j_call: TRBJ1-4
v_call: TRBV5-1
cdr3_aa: CASSPGVSSTNEKLFF

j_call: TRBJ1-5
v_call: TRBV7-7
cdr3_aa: CASSLGLRTVSNQPQHF

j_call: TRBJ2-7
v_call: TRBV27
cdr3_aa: CASSQKAGSSYEQYF

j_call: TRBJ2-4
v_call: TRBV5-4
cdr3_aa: CASSPTPTTTIQYF

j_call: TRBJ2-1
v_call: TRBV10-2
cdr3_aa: CASSLAGGINNEQFF

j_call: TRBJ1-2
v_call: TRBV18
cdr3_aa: CASSPRGQGAQGYTF

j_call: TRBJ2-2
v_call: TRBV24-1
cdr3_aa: CATSDLRSGRANTGELFF

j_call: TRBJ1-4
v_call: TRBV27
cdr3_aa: CASSPRGREDEKLFF

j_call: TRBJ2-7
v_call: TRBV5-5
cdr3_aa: CASSPRLAGSSYEQYF

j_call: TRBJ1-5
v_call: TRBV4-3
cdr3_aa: CASSRTVNQPQHF

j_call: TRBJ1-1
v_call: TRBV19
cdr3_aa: CASSNRNTEAFF

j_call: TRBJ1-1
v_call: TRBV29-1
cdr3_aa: CSVIVIGNTEAFF

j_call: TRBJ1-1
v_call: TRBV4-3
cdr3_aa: CASSQTTGDTEAFF

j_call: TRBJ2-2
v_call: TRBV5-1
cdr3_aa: CASSVTSGNTGELFF

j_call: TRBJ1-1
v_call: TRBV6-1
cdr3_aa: CASSEPGTARAFF

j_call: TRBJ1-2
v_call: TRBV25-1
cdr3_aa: CASSEERLGYTF

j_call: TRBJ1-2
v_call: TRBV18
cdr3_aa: CASSPRLDSGCTF

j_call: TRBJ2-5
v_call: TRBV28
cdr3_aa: CASSLSPGQGAESRETQYF

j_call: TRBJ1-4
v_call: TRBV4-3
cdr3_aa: CASSHTTGARGEKLFF

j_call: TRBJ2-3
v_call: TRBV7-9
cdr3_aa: CASSSGTLGTQYF